The 5 T cell receptor beta chains below come from one sample, sequenced in a study of cytomegalovirus exposure and HLA in healthy donors (dated by TCRdb to between 2016 and 2019). Library creation used the immunoSEQ multiplex PCR assay. For the multiplex PCR, a mixture combining 60 forward primers for TCR Vbeta segments and 13 reverse primers for TCR Jbeta segments was used. This is the immuneACCESS table as TCRdb keeps it, with only in-frame sequences that have V and J called. A part of the clones is gone; compared with another copy, unresolved V genes explain less than half, and the rest is unexplained. The sample profile shows about 120,000 clones; about three quarters of them were found once. Jointly, the top ten make up approximately 2.5% of the sample. The sequenced sample consisted of PBMCs. Receptor source: a female donor in good health and CMV-seronegative.

The J gene is TRBJ2-1, the V gene TRBV19; a possible D gene is TRBD2 (6 bases). Germline V gives CDR1 LNHDA, CDR2 SQIVND (reference sequence). The CDR3 is made up of 11 amino acids. Trimming shortened V by 4 bases and J by 9 bases, and 7 bases separated the two germline ends. The chain's CDR3 is CASSRRAEQFF. The CDR3 DNA is TGTGCCAGTAGTAGGAGGGCTGAGCAGTTCTTC.

The chain joins TRBV7-9 to TRBJ2-1; tentatively, D is TRBD2 (5 bases). This CDR3 spans 18 amino acids. Looked up from germline, CDR1 is SEHNR and CDR2 is FQNEAQ (reference sequence). V was pared by 5 bases and J by 0 bases, with 20 bases between. As DNA, the CDR3 is TGTGCCAGCAGCCCGCCCTGGGCTCGGGGAATCTCCTACAATGAGCAGTTCTTC. It yields the protein CASSPPWARGISYNEQFF.

V and J are TRBV6-6 and TRBJ1-3; 9 bases fit TRBD1. Germline-derived CDR1 and CDR2 are MNHNY and SVGAGI (reference sequence). The CDR3 sequence is 16 residues long. V dropped 6 bases and J dropped 0; count of bases not matched to a gene: 6. For the CDR3, the DNA is TGTGCCAGCAGCCCGGGACAGGGACCCTCTGGAAACACCATATATTTT. Its protein product is CASSPGQGPSGNTIYF.

This clone was picked up a small number of times. For the CDR3, the DNA is TGCAGCGTTGCTCCGGACAGGGAAAAACTGTTTTTT. Amino acids: CSVAPDREKLFF. This chain connects TRBV29-1 to TRBJ1-4; TRBD1 matches at 7 bases. Germline loops: CDR1 SQVTM, CDR2 ANQGSEA. The trim removed 4 bases at V and 8 bases at J, leaving 4 bases unmatched. The CDR3 is 12 amino acids.

The gene calls are TRBV29-1 and TRBJ1-5, with 8 bases lining up with TRBD1. J gave up 3 bases and V 8 bases, and 9 bases lay outside the gene matches. The CDR3 loop spans 14 amino acids. The V gene's germline CDR1 is SQVTM and CDR2 ANQGSEA. The CDR3 loop reads CSSWTGNINQPQHF. In DNA, the CDR3 is TGCAGCTCATGGACAGGGAACATCAATCAGCCCCAGCATTTT.